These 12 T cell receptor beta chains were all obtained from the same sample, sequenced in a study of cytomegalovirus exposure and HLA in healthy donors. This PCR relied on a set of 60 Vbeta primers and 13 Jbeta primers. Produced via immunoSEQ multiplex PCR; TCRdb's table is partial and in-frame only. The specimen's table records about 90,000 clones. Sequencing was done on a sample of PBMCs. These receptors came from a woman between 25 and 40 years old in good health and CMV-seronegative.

The CDR3 nucleotides are TGTGCCAGCAGCCGACCGGGGGGCTTGAGCACAGATACGCAGTATTTT. It yields the protein CASSRPGGLSTDTQYF. The chain couples TRBV27 to TRBJ2-3, with D maybe TRBD2 (7 bases). Trimming shortened V by 6 bases and J by 0 bases, and 16 bases separated the two germline ends. The CDR3 is 16 residues long. Germline lookup yields CDR1 MNHEY and CDR2 SMNVEV (reference sequence).

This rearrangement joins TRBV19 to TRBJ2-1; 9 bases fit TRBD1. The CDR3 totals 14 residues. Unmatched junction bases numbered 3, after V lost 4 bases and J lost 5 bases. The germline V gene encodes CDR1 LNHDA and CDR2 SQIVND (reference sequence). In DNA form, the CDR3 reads TGTGCCAGTAGTACCCGGACAGGGGACAATGAGCAGTTCTTC. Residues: CASSTRTGDNEQFF.

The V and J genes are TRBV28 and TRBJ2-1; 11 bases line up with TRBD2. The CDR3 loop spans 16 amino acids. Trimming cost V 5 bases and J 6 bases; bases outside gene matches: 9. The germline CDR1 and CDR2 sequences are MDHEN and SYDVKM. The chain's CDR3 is CASSLKLAGAGNEQFF. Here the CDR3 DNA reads TGTGCCAGCAGTCTGAAACTAGCGGGAGCGGGCAATGAGCAGTTCTTC.

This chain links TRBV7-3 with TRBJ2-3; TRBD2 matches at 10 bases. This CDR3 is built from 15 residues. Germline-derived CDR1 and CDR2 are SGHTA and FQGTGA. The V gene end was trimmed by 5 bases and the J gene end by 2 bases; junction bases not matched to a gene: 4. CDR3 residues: CASSPSGGNTDTQYF. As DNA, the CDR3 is TGTGCCAGCAGCCCTAGCGGGGGAAACACAGATACGCAGTATTTT.

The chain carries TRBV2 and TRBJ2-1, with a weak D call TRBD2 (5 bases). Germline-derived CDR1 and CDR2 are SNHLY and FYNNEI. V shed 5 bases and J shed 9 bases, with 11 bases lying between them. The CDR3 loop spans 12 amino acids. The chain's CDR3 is CASSSRGLEQFF. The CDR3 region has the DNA TGTGCCAGCAGTAGTCGCGGGCTTGAGCAGTTCTTC.

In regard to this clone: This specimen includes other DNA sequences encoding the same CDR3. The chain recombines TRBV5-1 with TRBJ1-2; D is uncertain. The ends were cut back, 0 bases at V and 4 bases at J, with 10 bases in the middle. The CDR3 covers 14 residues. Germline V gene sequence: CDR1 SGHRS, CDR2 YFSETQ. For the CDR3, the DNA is TGCGCCAGCAGCTTGGGTGGGCAGCTCTATGGCTACACCTTC. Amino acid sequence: CASSLGGQLYGYTF.

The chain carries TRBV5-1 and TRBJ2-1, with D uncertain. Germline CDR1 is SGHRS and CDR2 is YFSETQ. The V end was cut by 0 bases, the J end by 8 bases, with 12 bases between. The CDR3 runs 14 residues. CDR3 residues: CASSLGLAPDEQFF. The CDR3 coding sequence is TGCGCCAGCAGCTTGGGACTCGCCCCCGATGAGCAGTTCTTC.

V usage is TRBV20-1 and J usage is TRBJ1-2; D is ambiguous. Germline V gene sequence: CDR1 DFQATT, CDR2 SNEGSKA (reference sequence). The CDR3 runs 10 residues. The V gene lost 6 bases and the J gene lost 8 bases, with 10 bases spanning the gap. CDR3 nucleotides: TGCAGTGCCAAACCGGGAGGCTACACCTTC. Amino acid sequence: CSAKPGGYTF.

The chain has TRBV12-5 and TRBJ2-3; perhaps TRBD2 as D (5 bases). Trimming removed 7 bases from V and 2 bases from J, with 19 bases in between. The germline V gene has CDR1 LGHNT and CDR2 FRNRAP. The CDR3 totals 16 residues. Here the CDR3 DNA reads TGTGCTAGTGCCTTTATGGGAGTTCGGATCACAGATACGCAGTATTTT. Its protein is CASAFMGVRITDTQYF.

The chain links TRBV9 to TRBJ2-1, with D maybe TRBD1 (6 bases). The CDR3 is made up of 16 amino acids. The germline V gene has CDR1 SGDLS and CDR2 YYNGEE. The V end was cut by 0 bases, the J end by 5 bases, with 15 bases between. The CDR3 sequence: CASSVGGGSRNNEQFF. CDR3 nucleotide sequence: TGTGCCAGCAGCGTAGGAGGGGGATCTCGCAACAATGAGCAGTTCTTC. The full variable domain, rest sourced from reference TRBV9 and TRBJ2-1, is DSGVTQTPKHLITATGQRVTLRCSPRSGDLSVYWYQQSLDQGLQFLIQYYNGEERAKGNILERFSAQQFPDLHSELNLSSLELGDSALYFCASSVGGGSRNNEQFFGPGTRLTVL.

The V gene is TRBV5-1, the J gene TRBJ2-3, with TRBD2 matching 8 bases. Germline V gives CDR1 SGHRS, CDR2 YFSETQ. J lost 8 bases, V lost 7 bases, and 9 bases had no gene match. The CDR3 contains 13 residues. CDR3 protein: CASAIAGRITQYF. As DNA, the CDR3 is TGCGCCAGCGCGATAGCGGGGCGGATTACGCAGTATTTT.

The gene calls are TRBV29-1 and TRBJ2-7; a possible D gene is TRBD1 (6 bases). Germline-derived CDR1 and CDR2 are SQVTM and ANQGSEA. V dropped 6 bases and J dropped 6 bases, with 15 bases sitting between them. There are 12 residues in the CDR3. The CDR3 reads CSVAGTRSEQYF. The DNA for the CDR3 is TGCAGCGTAGCCGGGACAAGGAGCGAGCAGTACTTC.